Here is one T cell receptor (beta chain) with its context. Alongside a J-beta primer mix, a sample-barcoded 5' primer served in a second PCR lasting about 7 to 11 cycles. TCRdb independently ran MiXCR on the 5' RACE reads; one entry per CDR3 protein. The sample holds fewer than 1,200,000 distinct CDR3 sequences, roughly a quarter seen once. These data come from a study of blood T cells in healthy people across ages. This CDR3 region has 17 residues. Per germline, CDR1 LGHDT and CDR2 YNNKEL (reference sequence). V dropped 4 bases and J dropped 1; count of bases not matched to a gene: 9. A further study also used this sample, focusing on T cells of mothers and their children.

The receptor was derived from a girl aged 2 to 10 in good health. The chain employs TRBV3-1 and TRBJ2-1, with TRBD1 matching over 8 bases. The sequenced sample consisted of blood. CDR3: CASSPRGGQGSYNEQFF. CDR3 coding DNA: TGTGCCAGCAGCCCGAGGGGAGGACAGGGTTCCTACAATGAGCAGTTCTTC.